The 21 T cell receptor beta chains below were found in one sample sequenced in a study of tissue T cells after allogeneic stem cell transplantation. Sequencing used immunoSEQ multiplex PCR; TCRdb keeps in-frame clones, though not all of them. The sample yields about 450 clones, 84% seen once. The specimen comprised skin, sampled at autopsy. The receptor set was obtained from a female patient between 18 and 50 years old with steroid-refractory graft-versus-host disease after an allogeneic stem cell transplant. Some T cells may possibly be graft donor cells.

The CDR3 reads CASSHKHPISSETQYF. CDR3 DNA sequence: TGTGCCAGCAGCCATAAACATCCCATTTCCTCTGAGACCCAGTACTTC. V gene TRBV3-1 (or the pseudogene TRBV3-2) combines with J gene TRBJ2-5; the D is unclear. The V end was cut by 3 bases, the J end by 5 bases, with 19 bases between. This CDR3 spans 16 amino acids. Germline CDR1 reads LGHDT; CDR2 reads YNNKEL (reference sequence).

The V call is TRBV7-9, the J call TRBJ2-3, with D perhaps matching TRBD1 (6 bases). The germline V gene encodes CDR1 SEHNR and CDR2 FQNEAQ (reference sequence). The CDR3 extends over 15 amino acids. V was trimmed by 5 bases and J by 1 base, leaving 13 bases between them. This CDR3 is CASSGTGSGTDTQYF. CDR3 nucleotides: TGTGCCAGCAGCGGAACAGGGTCTGGCACAGATACGCAGTATTTT.

This chain connects TRBV28 to TRBJ2-3, with D perhaps TRBD1 (6 bases). Germline assignment: CDR1 MDHEN and CDR2 SYDVKM. The CDR3 consists of 15 residues. Deletions cut 3 bases from V and 7 bases from J, with 17 bases between. CDR3 sequence reads: CASSFLGDIRYTQYF. CDR3 sequence (DNA): TGTGCCAGCAGTTTTCTTGGGGACATTCGATATACGCAGTATTTT.

The rearrangement joins TRBV7-6 to TRBJ2-7; 8 bases fit TRBD1. This CDR3 contains 14 residues. V was clipped by 4 bases and J by 1 base; unmatched bases: 3. From germline, CDR1 is SGHVS and CDR2 FNYEAQ. The CDR3 is CASSYGTGSYEQYF. DNA for the CDR3: TGTGCCAGCAGCTACGGGACAGGATCCTACGAGCAGTACTTC.

The V and J genes are TRBV9 and TRBJ2-3, with D tentatively TRBD1 or TRBD2 (5 bases each). Trimming took 3 bases from V and 2 from J, leaving 25 bases between them. In germline, CDR1 is SGDLS, CDR2 YYNGEE. This CDR3 spans 19 amino acids. CDR3 nucleotide sequence: TGTGCCAGCAGCGAAATACCAATATATTTTGGGACCTTCACAGATACGCAGTATTTT. As protein: CASSEIPIYFGTFTDTQYF.

The chain couples TRBV6-5 to TRBJ1-4; no firm D call. Germline lookup yields CDR1 MNHEY and CDR2 SVGAGI. This CDR3 has 14 residues. V dropped 2 bases and J dropped 7 bases, with 11 bases sitting between them. DNA of the CDR3: TGTGCCAGCAGTTACATCGGGTTTAGTGAAAAACTGTTTTTT. It translates to CASSYIGFSEKLFF.

This clone was recorded a few times. The chain joins TRBV30 to TRBJ1-1; D is undetermined. CDR3 length: 14 residues. V gave up 4 bases and J gave up 4 bases, with 16 bases separating them. In germline, CDR1 is GTSNPN, CDR2 SVGIG (reference sequence). The CDR3 DNA sequence: TGTGCCTGGACCTCGGGAGGCGCGGGCACTGAAGCTTTCTTT. This translates into CAWTSGGAGTEAFF. The entire variable domain, with the rest obtained from reference TRBV30 and TRBJ1-1, is as follows: SQTIHQWPATLVQPVGSPLSLECTVEGTSNPNLYWYRQAAGRGLQLLFYSVGIGQISSEVPQNLSASRPQDRQFILSSKKLLLSDSGFYLCAWTSGGAGTEAFFGQGTRLTVV.

V usage is TRBV4-1 and J usage is TRBJ2-7; 10 bases align to TRBD1. Germline CDR1 and CDR2: MGHRA and YSYEKL. The CDR3 extends over 16 amino acids. The J segment lost 4 bases and the V segment lost 0 bases, leaving 6 bases of the junction unmatched. The CDR3 protein is CASSQDLGQGYYEQYF. CDR3 DNA: TGCGCCAGCAGCCAAGATCTGGGACAGGGGTATTACGAGCAGTACTTC.

This chain connects TRBV9 to TRBJ2-7, with D hard to call. The V and J ends lost 0 bases and 2 bases respectively, with 6 bases between them. Germline CDR1 and CDR2: SGDLS and YYNGEE. The CDR3 loop spans 13 amino acids. The CDR3 spells CASSVGVPYEQYF. CDR3 sequence (DNA): TGTGCCAGCAGCGTAGGTGTACCCTACGAGCAGTACTTC.

This chain joins TRBV6-4 and TRBJ1-1; D call uncertain. This CDR3 is 14 amino acids long. Between the trimmed V and J ends, which lost 0 bases and 1 base, there was a span of 6 bases. Per germline, CDR1 MRHNA and CDR2 SNTAGT. CDR3 residues: CASSDSGRNTEAFF. The CDR3 nucleotides are TGTGCCAGCAGTGACTCTGGGCGGAACACTGAAGCTTTCTTT.

The rearrangement joins TRBV5-4 to TRBJ1-3, with TRBD1 as a possible D gene (5 bases). The CDR3 is 15 residues long. Germline CDR1 is SGHNT and CDR2 is YYREEE (reference sequence). The V end lost 6 bases, the J end lost 4 bases, and 17 bases lay between the germline ends. CDR3 nucleotide sequence: TGTGCCAGCACCTGGGACGGGGGGAGAGGAAACACCATATATTTT. It yields the protein CASTWDGGRGNTIYF.

The chain carries TRBV5-4 and TRBJ2-5; D is undetermined. This CDR3 region has 15 residues. CDR1 SGHNT and CDR2 YYREEE come from the germline V gene (reference sequence). Trimming took 2 bases from V and 1 from J, leaving 12 bases between them. The CDR3 protein is CASSFGQTFQETQYF. For the CDR3, the DNA is TGTGCCAGCAGCTTTGGGCAGACTTTCCAAGAGACCCAGTACTTC.

This clone was found a few times. The chain has TRBV13 and TRBJ1-6, with 8 bases matching TRBD1. This CDR3 contains 14 residues. V shed 9 bases, J shed 2 bases, and the junction held 3 bases outside the gene matches. The V gene's germline CDR1 is PRHDT and CDR2 FYEKMQ (reference sequence). CDR3 region: CASRDRPYNSPLHF. The CDR3 DNA reads as TGTGCCAGTCGGGACAGGCCCTATAATTCACCCCTCCACTTT. Supplemented by reference TRBV13 and TRBJ1-6, the full variable domain reads AAGVIQSPRHLIKEKRETATLKCYPIPRHDTVYWYQQGPGQDPQFLISFYEKMQSDKGSIPDRFSAQQFSDYHSELNMSSLELGDSALYFCASRDRPYNSPLHFGNGTRLTVT.

The V and J genes are TRBV5-6 and TRBJ2-5; D tentatively fits TRBD1 or TRBD2 (5 bases each). V was pared by 4 bases and J by 1 base, with 11 bases between. Germline CDR1 SGHDT, CDR2 YYEEEE. This CDR3 is 14 amino acids long. DNA of the CDR3: TGTGCCAGCAGCCCCCGGGACCTCCAAGAGACCCAGTACTTC. It codes for CASSPRDLQETQYF.

The rearrangement links TRBV4-2 to TRBJ2-1, with 15 bases matching TRBD2. The V gene end was trimmed by 2 bases and the J gene end by 4 bases; junction bases not matched to a gene: 3. This CDR3 spans 17 amino acids. Germline loops: CDR1 LGHNA, CDR2 YNFKEQ. The CDR3 DNA reads TGTGCCAGCAGCCAAAGGGGACTAGCGGGAGGTTACAATGAGCAGTTCTTC. It translates to CASSQRGLAGGYNEQFF.

This clone has just one count. The junction departs from the called germline gene at one end, perhaps through a read error. This chain connects TRBV5-1 to TRBJ2-2; 9 nucleotides align to TRBD2. The CDR3 sequence is 19 residues long. Germline V lookup: CDR1 SGHRS, CDR2 YFSETQ. CDR3 DNA: TGCGCCCGCAGCCGGCGAGGGGTAGCGGGAGTAGGGGACACCGGGGAGCTGTTTTTT. It encodes CARSRRGVAGVGDTGELFF.

The chain couples TRBV20-1 to TRBJ1-1; D perhaps matches TRBD1 (6 bases). The ends were cut back, 8 bases at V and 5 bases at J, with 12 bases in the middle. The CDR3 spans 11 residues. CDR1 and CDR2 (germline): DFQATT, SNEGSKA (reference sequence). CDR3 bases: TGCAGTTCAACAGGGATGACTGAAGCTTTCTTT. It yields the protein CSSTGMTEAFF.

The chain combines TRBV27 with TRBJ2-4; no firm D call. Trimming removed 6 bases at V and 4 bases at J, with 16 bases between. The germline CDR1 and CDR2 sequences are MNHEY and SMNVEV (reference sequence). This CDR3 has 15 amino acids. The CDR3 protein is CASSSPSDAKNIQYF. The CDR3 nucleotides read TGTGCCAGCAGCTCCCCTAGTGACGCGAAAAACATTCAGTACTTC.

V gene TRBV30 combines with J gene TRBJ1-6; TRBD1 matches 7 bases. There are 16 residues in the CDR3. The ends lost 3 bases at V and 5 bases at J; junction bases unmatched: 10. CDR1 is GTSNPN, CDR2 SVGIG, per germline (reference sequence). This CDR3 reads CAWSRTGPAHNSPLHF. The CDR3 nucleotides read TGTGCCTGGAGCAGGACAGGCCCCGCTCATAATTCACCCCTCCACTTT.

V gene TRBV5-1 combines with J gene TRBJ2-7; D gene unclear. This CDR3 is built from 11 residues. Trimming took off 9 bases at V and 6 bases at J, with 13 bases between the two ends. CDR1 is SGHRS, CDR2 YFSETQ, per germline. Here the CDR3 DNA reads TGCGCCATCCCCAGGTGGTGCGAGCAGTACTTC. Translating it yields CAIPRWCEQYF.

This clone has only a few counts. V is TRBV5-4 and J is TRBJ1-6, with 9 positions matching TRBD1. In germline, CDR1 is SGHNT, CDR2 YYREEE (reference sequence). V lost 5 bases to trimming and J lost 9 bases; unmatched junction nucleotides: 6. The CDR3 totals 14 residues. The CDR3 reads CASRQGAGGSPLHF. As DNA, the CDR3 is TGTGCCAGCAGACAGGGGGCGGGAGGTTCACCCCTCCACTTT.